This T cell receptor (beta chain) was sequenced for a study of OX40 agonist ivuxolimab in advanced cancers. Describing the broader study: The costimulatory receptor OX40 (CD134) was targeted by ivuxolimab, a fully human IgG2 agonistic monoclonal antibody. The monotherapy dose-escalation portion (N of about 52 patients) of the phase I ivuxolimab trial is reported in the paper. Partial responses were achieved by three dose-escalation patients, of whom one had hepatocellular carcinoma and two had cutaneous melanoma. Among the roughly 50 dose-escalation patients, approximately 20 had hepatocellular carcinoma, approximately 15 melanoma, 9 renal cell carcinoma and 9 head and neck cancer. A male proportion of roughly 80% and a mean age of roughly 55 years, ranging from 23 to 79, were recorded for the dose-escalation cohort. Intravenous ivuxolimab was administered to patients every 2 weeks at six dose levels: 0.01, 0.1, 0.3, 1.5, 3 and 10 mg/kg. Patients were allowed to have had prior anti-PD-1, anti-PD-L1 or anti-CTLA-4 therapy, and more than 35% of the dose-escalation patients had been treated with checkpoint inhibitors. Peripheral TCRbeta sequencing was intended to test whether TCR sequence diversity was altered and clonal T-cell expansion was caused by ivuxolimab.

Results the study describes overall, beyond this receptor: At doses of 0.1 to 3.0 mg/kg, clonal expansion of both CD4+ and CD8+ T cells in blood was seen between baseline and week 6. In the 0.1-3.0 mg/kg groups, partial responders were among the patients with the lowest normalized peripheral clonal expansion, particularly in CD8+ T cells. After ivuxolimab, more expanded clones were found on average in CD8+ T cells than in CD4+ T cells. Which antigens the clonally expanded peripheral T cells were specific for was not determined. Low levels of normalized T-cell clonal expansion were also seen in some patients who did not respond.

The CDR3 holds 13 amino acids from the cysteine to the phenylalanine. Only CDR3 DNA remains: 39 bases, in frame from the first base. CDR1 and CDR2, looked up from the germline V gene, are SGHRS and YFSETQ. V has 3 bases trimmed and J has 2 bases trimmed; junction bases matching no gene number 1. The trial excluded patients who had a history of autoimmune disease or were on systemic immunosuppression. Peripheral blood for TCR sequencing was collected from all dose cohorts at baseline, on cycle 4 day 1, and on cycle 7 day 1. The samples were taken from a phase I, first-in-human, multicenter, open-label dose-escalation trial of ivuxolimab. Adults with locally advanced or metastatic melanoma, renal cell, hepatocellular, or head and neck squamous cell carcinoma were enrolled in the trial. Before TCR sequencing, CD4+ and CD8+ T cells were separately sorted from peripheral blood. This clone has only a few counts. Its target antigen remains unknown. Base qualities were left out, and no much larger clone turns up one base away. The same CDR3 is also encoded by other DNA sequences in this sample.

Genomic DNA was extracted from sorted cells for sequencing of the TCRbeta CDR3 region. TCRbeta CDR3 regions were sequenced using the immunoSEQ Assay. TCRdb carries this immuneACCESS record with in-frame sequences only. Its versions omit some clonotypes, under half of them owing to an unresolved V gene in the studies checked, with the rest unexplained. Present in this sample are more than 55,000 clones, roughly 80% of which were seen just once. The ten largest clones capture more than 4% of the sample. This receptor was identified in an adult with an advanced solid tumor such as melanoma, head and neck, liver or kidney cancer. The sequencing used CD4+ or CD8+ T cells sorted from blood, collected in a trial of the OX40 agonist ivuxolimab. The sequence links TRBV5-1 to TRBJ2-5, with 7 bases in between that match TRBD1. The CDR3: CASSWTGQETQYF. The nucleotides read TGCGCCAGCAGCTGGACAGGTCAAGAGACCCAGTACTTC.